This T cell receptor beta chain originates from a study of cytomegalovirus exposure and HLA in healthy donors (dated by TCRdb to between 2016 and 2019). Regarding the research as a whole: An earlier analysis of around 600 of the donors reported roughly 300 Gb of sequence data and more than 90 million unique TCR beta sequences from about 179 million T cells. About 280 gigabases of sequencing data and 70 million to 95 million unique TCR sequences made up an early release that covered over 550 HLA-typed donors. The genetic ancestry cluster associated with self-reported Caucasian donors included 81% of the 398 genotyped donors. The study aimed to test whether cataloging public T cell receptors could reveal signatures of past pathogen exposure. The study used immunosequencing to profile the T cell repertoires of 666 subjects and linked those repertoires to cytomegalovirus serostatus. In addition to the first cohort of 500 to 850 subjects, a separate validation cohort of 120 different subjects was used. To predict cytomegalovirus infection status, the study combined high-throughput TCR immunosequencing, statistical association of individual TCRs with disease status, and machine learning. In a later analysis, previously published TCR beta repertoires from roughly 710 donors were re-analyzed and high-resolution HLA genotyping was added so that TCR occurrence patterns could be studied. Rather than using new phenotypic data, the later analysis identified candidate immune exposures from TCR beta sequences and from how often those sequences occurred across donors. An earlier analysis of a few hundred of the donors applied high-throughput TCR beta sequencing to assess whether each TCR beta V gene segment acted as functional or pseudogenic. Donor age, sex, ethnicity and CMV serostatus were collected together with the repertoire data. A later genetic analysis took genome-wide SNP genotypes for about 65% of the roughly 670 donors and used that subset as a discovery cohort. All discovery cohort repertoires had been generated on a single sequencing platform. HLA typing included class I and class II loci at four-digit resolution. Typing coverage varied by locus: roughly 629-630 donors for A, B, C, DRB1 and DQB1; more than 500 for DQA1; about 590 for DPA1; approximately 470 for DPB1. Because of strong linkage in the cohort, five DR-DQ haplotypes were treated as single units for association and clustering. On average, around 200,000 unique TCR beta nucleotide sequences were sequenced per donor among 350 to 400 genotyped donors of the cohort, with about 17% of those sequences being non-productive.

In the germline V gene, CDR1 corresponds to MGHDK and CDR2 to SYGVNS. V loses 4 bases, J loses 0 bases, and the germline ends lie 6 bases apart. CDR3 length: 13 amino acids, cysteine to phenylalanine. The sequence is cut down to CDR3 DNA, 39 bases in frame from base 1. This clone was observed a single time. Its antigen specificity is not known. Base qualities were left out, and no much larger clone turns up one base away. The cohort consisted of 666 healthy bone marrow donors. At the time of sampling, every cohort member was nominally healthy, though immune exposures that went unrecorded were likely present. The donor tested CMV seronegative, placing the donor among the 300 to 450 seronegative members of the cohort. A peripheral blood sample was provided by each donor, and peripheral blood mononuclear cells were used for TCR beta sequencing. Genomic DNA extraction from the blood cell samples was performed with the Qiagen DNeasy Blood Extraction Kit.

Summary of the overall study and its limitations: Because HLA typing was unavailable for some donors at each locus, only the typed subset was used in association tests. A group of highly shared sequence variants was considered likely to be a technical artifact of the sequencing pipeline. A later genetic analysis associated a missense DCLRE1C variant with V-gene and J-gene trimming of TCR beta chains, and an independent cohort replicated the association. Because counts were too low, 15 to 20 rarely observed V segments, including chromosome 9 orphons, were excluded from the earlier analysis of several hundred of the donors. Because the 87-base-pair reads could not distinguish some IMGT-functional V segments, including TRBV6-2 and TRBV6-3, those segments were excluded. Presence/absence analyses assumed roughly uniform sequencing depth across donors, an assumption that may not hold. In vitro tests confirmed that a few of the cytomegalovirus-associated TCR beta chains recognize cytomegalovirus antigens. While some public TCRs were present in many individuals, most TCR sequences turned up only very rarely across donors. At a false discovery rate of 0.05, a later analysis linked 15,000 to 20,000 TCR beta sequences to specific HLA alleles. In an earlier analysis of more than 450 of the donors, most TCR beta V segments were observed in productive rearrangements about 90% or about 30% of the time, broadly matching IMGT annotations. When HLA alleles, especially DR and DQ, strongly co-occurred, TCR associations were difficult to assign to individual alleles. In a later analysis, HLA-associated TCR beta chains showed more clonal expansion and lower generation probabilities than non-associated chains that were equally common. According to the authors, the approach could potentially be generalized to other disease states and immunological phenotypes. The classifier was reported to diagnose cytomegalovirus status with high specificity and sensitivity in both the original and validation cohorts. The only immune exposure information available for the cohort was CMV serostatus. A later analysis found that most CMV-associated TCR beta chains appeared HLA-restricted, with HLA associations seemingly driven largely by CMV exposure. A later analysis found that TCR association rates varied across HLA loci, with DRB1 alleles showing the most associated TCRs and HLA-C alleles the fewest. Correlated functional status among segregating V segments might reflect linkage disequilibrium, but an unknown experimental factor could not be ruled out. In this cohort, only TCR beta chains were sequenced, and detectable features were limited by the absence of alpha or paired-chain data. A later genetic analysis reported fewer N-insertions in productive TCRs among donors in an Asian-associated ancestry cluster than the roughly 650-donor mean. In the study, 150 to 200 TCR beta chains were listed as associated with cytomegalovirus. A later analysis reported that several top co-occurrence clusters appeared linked to parvovirus B19, influenza, CMV and Epstein-Barr virus. A further reported finding was that TCR beta sequences accurately predicted the HLA-A and HLA-B alleles for most subjects in the first cohort.

Library generation was performed with the immunoSEQ multiplex PCR assay. The multiplex PCR relied on a mix of 60 forward primers for TCR Vbeta segments and 13 reverse primers for TCR Jbeta segments. The CDR3 region of rearranged TCR beta genes was amplified from genomic DNA with a multiplex PCR assay. The amplified TCR beta libraries were sequenced on the Illumina HiSeq System as 87-base-pair reads. The paper's data handling went like this. Across the 700 or so repertoires, a later analysis counted roughly 77 million unique TCR beta chains, 9.5 million to 12 million of which were shared by at least two donors. Raw reads were error-corrected and collapsed into unique sequences by a nearest-neighbor algorithm in which closely related sequences were merged to remove PCR and sequencing errors. To assign V, D and J gene segments, CDR3 sequences were aligned to IMGT reference sequences. For a sequence to be retained, a match of at least six nucleotides to both a V gene segment and a J gene segment was required. Rearrangements were called productive when the CDR3 lacked stop codons and stayed in frame with V and J; all others were non-productive. Following IMGT convention, CDR3 was defined as the stretch from the second conserved V-encoded cysteine up to the conserved J-encoded phenylalanine. The earlier analysis of fewer than 750 of the donors excluded sequences that lacked an unambiguous match to a single V gene segment. In an earlier analysis of approximately 590 of the donors, V segments were called functional above 56.7% productive rearrangements and were called segregating when the between-donor standard deviation exceeded 5%. A statistical classification framework was built for diagnosing cytomegalovirus status from the catalog of TCR beta chain sequences. A later analysis assigned V and J genes by comparing TCR nucleotide sequences with IMGT/GENE-DB human TR gene sequences. A later analysis assigned CDR3 sequences and most-parsimonious VDJ recombination scenarios with the TCRdist pipeline. In a later analysis, each TCR beta chain was defined by its CDR3 amino acid sequence together with its V-gene family, and reads without a unique V-gene family were excluded. As a way to deal with suspected cross-contamination and a sequencing artifact, a later analysis dropped hundreds of nucleotide sequences that were highly shared and had low generation probability. For each public chain, a later analysis derived a clonal expansion index from normalized ranks of inferred template counts within each repertoire. In a later analysis, generation probabilities were computed with a VDJ recombination model fitted to out-of-frame rearrangements, and the resulting probabilities were checked against IGoR. A later analysis scored TCR-TCR, TCR-HLA and TCR-CMV co-occurrence with hypergeometric tests, applying a repertoire-size bias correction to TCR pairs. To estimate false discovery rates, a later analysis permuted the HLA or CMV assignments 20 times. A later analysis grouped co-occurring TCRs with DBSCAN, adding TCRdist sequence similarity when clustering within HLA-allele-positive subsets. For co-occurrence clustering, repertoires with fewer than 30,000 or more than 120,000 public chains were excluded, along with four or five repertoires with anomalous nucleotide sharing. The source is immuneACCESS, and TCRdb retained only in-frame sequences with V and J called. Part of the clones is not carried over; for the studies checked, unresolved V genes explain less than half of this, and the remainder is unexplained. That table gives V, J and clone size, and the DNA gave D and trimming. The sample has approximately 110,000 clones on record, approximately 80% of them singletons. Jointly, the top ten make up around 2.6% of the sample.

The chain uses TRBV25-1 and TRBJ2-5; the D gene assignment is ambiguous. The sequence was collected from a woman aged 18-30 years in good health and CMV-seronegative. Material for sequencing was PBMCs. Here is the DNA: TGTGCCAGCAGTGGACATTACCAAGAGACCCAGTACTTC. Its protein product is CASSGHYQETQYF.